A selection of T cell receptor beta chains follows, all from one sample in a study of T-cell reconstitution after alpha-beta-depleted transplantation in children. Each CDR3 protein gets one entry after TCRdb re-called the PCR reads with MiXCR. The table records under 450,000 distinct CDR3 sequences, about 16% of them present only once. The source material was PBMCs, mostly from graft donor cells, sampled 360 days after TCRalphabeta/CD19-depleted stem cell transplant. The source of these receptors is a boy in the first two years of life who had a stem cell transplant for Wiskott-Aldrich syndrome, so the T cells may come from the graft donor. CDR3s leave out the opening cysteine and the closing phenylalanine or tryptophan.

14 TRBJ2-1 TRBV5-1 ASSLFWAGGYNEQF
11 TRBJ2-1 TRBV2 ASRYRVYNEQF
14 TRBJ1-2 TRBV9 ASSVDPVRTGDGYT
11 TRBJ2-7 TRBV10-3 ASATGHPYEQY
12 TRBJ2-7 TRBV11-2 ASRNLQEDRGVY
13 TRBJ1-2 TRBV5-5 ASSLSHAANYGYT
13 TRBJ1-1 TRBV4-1 ASSQGPGTPNGAF
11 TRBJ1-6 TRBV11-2 ASSGQGTSPLH
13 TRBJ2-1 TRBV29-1 SVEGTSGSLNEQF
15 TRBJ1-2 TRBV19 ASSMWGLDSINYGYT
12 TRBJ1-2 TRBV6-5 ASSSDRGVYGYT
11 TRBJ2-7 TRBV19 ASGGQGNHEQY
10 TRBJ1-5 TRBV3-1 ASSGGNQPQH
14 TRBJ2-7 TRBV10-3 AISGPRDRYSYEQY
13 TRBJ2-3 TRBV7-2 ASSLDLFLSDTQY
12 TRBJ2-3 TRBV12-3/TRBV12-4 ASSLRLDTDTQY
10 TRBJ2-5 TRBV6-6 ASSYPQETQY
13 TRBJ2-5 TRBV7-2 ASSQGSGAQETQY
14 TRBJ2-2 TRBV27 ASRRLAGGPPGELF
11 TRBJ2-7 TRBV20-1 SAQGLAGGEQY
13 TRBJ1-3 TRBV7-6 ASSLYESSGNTIY
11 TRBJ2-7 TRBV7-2 ASSIRDRGEQY
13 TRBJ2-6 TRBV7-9 ASSPGQPGANVLT
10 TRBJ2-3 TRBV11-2 ASSWGLGQKY
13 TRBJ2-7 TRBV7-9 ASSQGAGSSYEQY
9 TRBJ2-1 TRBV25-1 ASSAGGEQF